This T cell receptor (beta chain) was captured in a study of early T cells in non-severe SARS-CoV-2 infection. Study details: Sequencing used unsorted whole-blood bulk RNA, so chains lack pairing. Notes on the study in general: There was a bias toward anti-spike CD8 responses in VDJdb matching, which missed private and CD4 specificities.

Germline CDR1 and CDR2: SEHNR and FQNEAQ (reference sequence). V lost 5 bases and J lost 6; bases outside the gene matches: 2. This CDR3 comprises 13 residues. In regard to this clonotype: Its antigen remains unidentified.

In the library, individual cDNA molecules carried attached unique molecular identifiers. A single record per CDR3 protein comes from TCRdb applying MiXCR to the 5' RACE reads. The sample lists approximately 66,000 distinct CDR3 sequences, around 13% occurring once. This receptor was taken from an adult who was a healthcare worker with PCR-confirmed SARS-CoV-2 infection or an uninfected control (not recorded which). The donor label of this sample is uncertain. The sample was whole blood, taken at baseline. This chain uses TRBV7-9 with TRBJ1-1, with 11 bases lining up with TRBD1. CDR3 sequence reads: CASSRGQGAEAFF. The CDR3 nucleotides read TGTGCCAGCAGCAGGGGACAGGGGGCTGAAGCTTTCTTT.